A single sample gave rise to the 24 T cell receptor beta chains below, sequenced in a study of tumor and adjacent non-tumor tissue in lung cancer. The library came from three nested PCR rounds adapted from ARM-PCR protocols. TCRdb recomputed calls from the multiplex PCR reads with MiXCR, one row per CDR3 protein. The table shows about 200,000 distinct CDR3 sequences, with 71% occurring only once. No cell sorting was done before RNA was extracted from the tissue. Material: lung tumor tissue. The receptors were gathered from a man aged 60 to 75 with non-small cell lung cancer.

This sequence joins TRBV11-1 and TRBJ2-5, with D maybe TRBD2 (6 bases). The ends were cut back, 3 bases at V and 5 bases at J, with 19 bases in the middle. The germline V gene encodes CDR1 SGHAT and CDR2 FQDESV (reference sequence). CDR3 length: 16 residues. As DNA, the CDR3 is TGTGCCAGCAGCTTGTCGTCAGAGGGTGGAGGGGAGACCCAGTACTTC. Amino acids: CASSLSSEGGGETQYF.

To note about this clonotype: A much larger clone is a single base away; this may be a read error. CDR3 loop: CARSVDNEQYF. CDR3 coding DNA: TGTGCCAGAAGTGTGGACAACGAGCAGTACTTC. The V and J genes are TRBV6-1 and TRBJ2-7; D might be TRBD1 (5 bases). The CDR3 runs 11 residues. Germline CDR1 MNHNS, CDR2 SASEGT.

The V call is TRBV7-8, the J call TRBJ1-5, with D unresolved. Germline-derived CDR1 and CDR2 are SGHVS and FQNEAQ. The CDR3 is made up of 15 amino acids. CDR3 residues: CTSSLGTPNNQPQHF. Here the CDR3 DNA reads TGTACGAGCAGCTTAGGCACACCGAACAATCAGCCCCAGCATTTT.

Regarding this clonotype: Its ends do not fully match the called genes, so a read error is possible. CDR3 nucleotides: TGCGCCAGCAGCTCAGGGGAGGCTAATGAAGAACTGTTTTTT. Translated, it gives CASSSGEANEELFF. This chain links TRBV5-1 with TRBJ1-4; tentative D call: TRBD1 (6 bases). The CDR3 is made up of 14 amino acids. Germline CDR1 is SGHRS and CDR2 is YFSETQ.

The chain carries TRBV20-1 and TRBJ2-1; 8 nucleotides match TRBD2. V shed 3 bases, J shed 5 bases, and the junction held 15 bases outside the gene matches. The CDR3 covers 17 residues. CDR1 is DFQATT, CDR2 SNEGSKA, per germline (reference sequence). This chain's CDR3 is CSARGAGTRVRDNEQFF. The CDR3 coding sequence is TGCAGTGCTAGGGGGGCCGGGACTAGGGTTAGAGACAATGAGCAGTTCTTC.

This clonotype occurred many times. The CDR3 here is CSALGGGMYSNQPQHF. CDR3 DNA: TGCAGTGCCCTGGGAGGGGGGATGTATAGCAATCAGCCCCAGCATTTT. The chain uses TRBV20-1 and TRBJ1-5, with a tentative D call TRBD1 (6 bases). V was trimmed by 6 bases and J by 0 bases, leaving 18 bases between them. The CDR3 contains 16 residues. Germline V gene lookup returns CDR1 DFQATT and CDR2 SNEGSKA (reference sequence).

Notes on this clonotype: A clone one base away is much larger, so this may be a read error. CDR3 sequence (DNA): TGCGCCAGCAGCCGTGGGGCAGGGCAAGGCTATGGCTACACCTTC. Its protein product is CASSRGAGQGYGYTF. The chain joins TRBV4-3 to TRBJ1-2; D perhaps matches TRBD1 (5 bases). Germline CDR1 is LGHNA and CDR2 is YSLEER. V was shortened by 4 bases and J by 4 bases, with 16 bases between the two germline ends. There are 15 residues in the CDR3.

V is TRBV11-3 and J is TRBJ2-3; D gene ambiguous. The germline CDR1 and CDR2 sequences are SGHNT and YENEEA. The CDR3 totals 15 residues. The V gene lost 0 bases and the J gene lost 2 bases, with 9 bases spanning the gap. As DNA, the CDR3 is TGTGCCAGCAGCTTAGATCCGGGTCACACAGATACGCAGTATTTT. Amino acid sequence: CASSLDPGHTDTQYF.

The chain recombines TRBV20-1 with TRBJ1-5; D may be TRBD1 (5 bases). Trimming took 7 bases from V and 2 from J, leaving 9 bases between them. This CDR3 region has 12 residues. Germline values: CDR1 DFQATT, CDR2 SNEGSKA (reference sequence). CDR3 protein: CSGETGNQPQHF. The CDR3 DNA is TGCAGTGGTGAGACAGGCAATCAGCCCCAGCATTTT.

This chain's CDR3 is CASIDSGTRCARGTDTQYF. CDR3 coding DNA: TGTGCCAGCATCGACAGCGGGACTAGGTGCGCTAGGGGTACAGATACGCAGTATTTT. The chain has TRBV11-2 and TRBJ2-3; 8 nucleotides line up with TRBD2. CDR1 SGHAT and CDR2 FQNNGV come from the germline V gene. V trimming: 7 bases; J trimming: 3 bases; junction bases outside the gene matches: 21. The CDR3 is 19 residues long.

The rearrangement links TRBV28 to TRBJ2-7; perhaps TRBD1 as D (5 bases). In germline, CDR1 is MDHEN, CDR2 SYDVKM. The V and J ends lost 8 bases and 6 bases respectively, with 17 bases between them. The CDR3 runs 13 residues. In DNA form, the CDR3 reads TGTGCCAGCGGGGCCGGCTTTCGGGCCGAGCAGTACTTC. It encodes CASGAGFRAEQYF.

In regard to this clonotype: Given a much more abundant clone one base away, this may be a read error. The chain combines TRBV4-2 with TRBJ1-4; tentative D call: TRBD1 (5 bases). V dropped 4 bases and J dropped 4 bases, with 10 bases sitting between them. The CDR3 consists of 14 residues. Germline-derived CDR1 and CDR2 are LGHNA and YNFKEQ. In DNA form, the CDR3 reads TGTGCCAGCAGCCGAGCAGGGCATAATGAAAAACTGTTTTTT. Translating gives CASSRAGHNEKLFF.

A word on this clonotype: A read error may account for a junction end that differs from germline. The V gene is TRBV6-1, the J gene TRBJ2-1; D might be TRBD1 (5 bases). This CDR3 is built from 13 residues. Germline V gives CDR1 MNHNS, CDR2 SASEGT. CDR3 protein: CTSHGHPYNEQFF. DNA of the CDR3: TGTACCAGCCATGGACATCCCTACAATGAGCAGTTTTTC.

The rearrangement joins TRBV5-1 to TRBJ2-7; D may match TRBD1 or TRBD2 (6 bases each). CDR3 size: 17 residues. Trimming took off 4 bases at V and 2 bases at J, with 22 bases between the two ends. Germline-derived CDR1 and CDR2 are SGHRS and YFSETQ. The chain's CDR3 is CASSRGRLVNKTYEQYF. The CDR3 region has the DNA TGCGCCAGCAGCCGGGGGCGATTAGTGAACAAAACCTACGAGCAGTACTTC. Supplemented by reference TRBV5-1 and TRBJ2-7, the full variable domain reads KAGVTQTPRYLIKTRGQQVTLSCSPISGHRSVSWYQQTPGQGLQFLFEYFSETQRNKGNFPGRFSGRQFSNSRSEMNVSTLELGDSALYLCASSRGRLVNKTYEQYFGPGTRLTVT.

V and J are TRBV6-1 and TRBJ1-5; weak D call: TRBD2 (5 bases). The J call is in doubt because the DNA end fits TRBJ2-3 better. The CDR3 runs 14 residues. CDR1 MNHNS and CDR2 SASEGT come from the germline V gene. The CDR3 DNA reads as TGTGCCAGCAGTGAAGCGCTTCGGGGTCAGCCCCAGTATTTT. Translating it yields CASSEALRGQPQYF.

Only one count was recorded for this clonotype. CDR3 amino acids: CSARNGGLNTEAFF. The CDR3 coding sequence is TGCAGTGCTAGAAACGGCGGGTTAAACACTGAAGCTTTCTTT. The gene calls are TRBV20-1 and TRBJ1-1; no clear D. Trimming left V 2 bases short and J 2 bases short, with 12 bases between. This CDR3 spans 14 amino acids. Looked up from germline, CDR1 is DFQATT and CDR2 is SNEGSKA (reference sequence).

By sample share, this clonotype is large. V and J are TRBV11-2 and TRBJ2-3, with TRBD2 matching 11 bases. Germline V gives CDR1 SGHAT, CDR2 FQNNGV. This CDR3 is 14 amino acids long. J gave up 11 bases and V 3 bases, and 7 bases lay outside the gene matches. CDR3 protein: CASSFLAGGVQQYF. Written as DNA, the CDR3 is TGTGCCAGCAGCTTTCTAGCGGGGGGCGTTCAGCAGTATTTT.

The gene calls are TRBV5-4 and TRBJ2-7; D unresolved. This CDR3 is 14 amino acids long. Germline V gives CDR1 SGHNT, CDR2 YYREEE (reference sequence). Deletions cut 3 bases from V and 0 bases from J, with 10 bases between. The CDR3 here is CASSSDLPSYEQYF. CDR3 coding DNA: TGTGCCAGCAGCTCGGACCTCCCCTCCTACGAGCAGTACTTC.

CDR3 in DNA: TGTGCCAGCAGACGGACAGAGGGTCTCCCACCCCTCCACTTT. This translates into CASRRTEGLPPLHF. The rearrangement uses TRBV28 and TRBJ1-6; D may be TRBD1 (6 bases). The CDR3 length is 14 residues. Germline loops: CDR1 MDHEN, CDR2 SYDVKM. V gave up 6 bases and J gave up 11 bases, with 17 bases separating them.

Note on this clonotype: An end of the junction does not agree with germline; a read error may underlie this. The rearrangement links TRBV5-6 to TRBJ1-3, with D hard to call. This CDR3 is 13 amino acids long. Germline CDR1 SGHDT, CDR2 YYEEEE. CDR3 protein: CASSFSGGKTIYF. In nucleotides, the CDR3 is TGTGCCAGCAGCTTCAGTGGAGGAAAGACCATATATTTT. Combining the CDR3 with reference TRBV5-6 and TRBJ1-3 gives the whole variable domain DAGVTQSPTHLIKTRGQQVTLRCSPKSGHDTVSWYQQALGQGPQFIFQYYEEEERQRGNFPDRFSGHQFPNYSSELNVNALLLGDSALYLCASSFSGGKTIYFGEGSWLTVV.

Turning to this clonotype: This may arise from a read error, as a much more abundant clone is one base away. The chain combines TRBV29-1 with TRBJ2-7; a weak D match, TRBD1 (6 bases). The V gene's germline CDR1 is SQVTM and CDR2 ANQGSEA. V was cut by 7 bases and J by 4 bases, with 11 bases left in between. This CDR3 comprises 11 residues. Here the CDR3 DNA reads TGCAGCGCCGGCAGGGGATACGAGCAGTACTTC. Amino acid sequence: CSAGRGYEQYF.

The chain employs TRBV11-3 and TRBJ2-4; TRBD1 is a possible D gene (5 bases). CDR3 size: 13 residues. With 7 bases removed from V and 11 bases from J, the gap between germline ends came to 18 bases. Germline CDR1 reads SGHNT; CDR2 reads YENEEA. The CDR3, as DNA: TGTGCCAGCAACTGGATGGGTCAGGGCTTTCAGTACTTC. Its translation: CASNWMGQGFQYF.

On this clonotype itself: A much bigger clone sits one base away, suggesting this may be a read error. No conserved phenylalanine or tryptophan ends this CDR3, so it is likely a read error. The V gene is TRBV20-1, the J gene TRBJ2-1; 9 nucleotides align to TRBD2. The CDR3 runs to 15 residues. CDR1 and CDR2 from the germline V gene are DFQATT and SNEGSKA (reference sequence). J was trimmed by 4 bases and V by 5 bases; bases with no gene match: 9. The CDR3 region is CSAWDLAGSYNEQFL. CDR3 sequence (DNA): TGCAGTGCTTGGGACCTAGCGGGATCGTACAATGAGCAGTTCTTA.

Concerning this clonotype: One base away lies a much larger clone, so this may be a sequencing read error. The gene calls are TRBV6-1 and TRBJ1-1; D is unresolved. The CDR3 runs 13 residues. Trimming took off 4 bases at V and 1 base at J, with 7 bases between the two ends. Germline assignment: CDR1 MNHNS and CDR2 SASEGT. The CDR3 reads CASSGKENTEAFF. In DNA form, the CDR3 reads TGTGCCAGCAGTGGGAAGGAGAACACTGAAGCTTTCTTT.